These T cell receptor beta chains were read from a single sample in a study of blood T cells in healthy people across ages. TCRdb called the 5' RACE reads again in MiXCR, with one record for every CDR3 protein. The profile covers about 1.1 million distinct CDR3 sequences, with about two fifths appearing a single time and around 14% taken by the ten largest. Sequencing used blood. The receptors stem from a man aged 18-30 years in good health. Both conserved end residues are part of each CDR3. D genes are given only for firm matches. Expanded clones are given a class, and other clones once, few, many or no size at all.

size	V	D	J	CDR3	DNA
few	TRBV6-5	.	TRBJ2-1	CASSPQRVGVYNEQFF	TGTGCCAGCAGTCCCCAGCGAGTAGGGGTGTACAATGAGCAGTTCTTC
.	TRBV7-9	TRBD2	TRBJ2-3	CAFPGSSGGTDTQYF	TGTGCCTTTCCAGGGAGTAGCGGGGGCACAGATACGCAGTATTTT
.	TRBV7-2	.	TRBJ1-1	CASSSPGRGTEAFF	TGTGCCAGCAGCTCCCCAGGGAGGGGAACTGAAGCTTTCTTT
.	TRBV20-1	TRBD1	TRBJ2-2	CGASSPDRAGGELFF	TGCGGCGCCTCTTCTCCGGACAGGGCTGGCGGGGAGCTGTTTTTT
.	TRBV4-2	.	TRBJ1-4	CASSQERAETNEKLFF	TGTGCCAGCAGCCAAGAAAGGGCAGAGACTAATGAAAAACTGTTTTTT
.	TRBV29-1	.	TRBJ2-3	CSWYSTDTQYF	TGCAGCTGGTACAGCACAGATACGCAGTATTTT
few	TRBV20-1	.	TRBJ1-1	CSAPEKTGRNTEAFF	TGCAGTGCTCCAGAAAAGACAGGAAGGAACACTGAAGCTTTCTTT
few	TRBV4-3	TRBD1	TRBJ1-6	CASSSWTGADSPLHF	TGCGCCAGCAGCTCCTGGACAGGGGCGGATTCACCCCTCCACTTT
few	TRBV4-1	.	TRBJ1-2	CASSQDSTDNYGYTF	TGCGCCAGCAGCCAGGACAGTACTGATAACTATGGCTACACCTTC
.	TRBV6-5	TRBD2	TRBJ2-7	CASSYPTGTKKTAYNEQYF	TGTGCCAGCAGTTACCCGACGGGGACTAAAAAAACCGCCTACAATGAGCAGTACTTC
.	TRBV20-1	.	TRBJ2-3	CSAPRPGGPTDTQYF	TGCAGTGCCCCCCGGCCGGGGGGCCCCACAGATACGCAGTATTTT
many	TRBV11-2	TRBD1	TRBJ2-3	CASSSKRPDRGRDTQYF	TGTGCCAGCTCCTCCAAGAGGCCCGACAGGGGAAGAGATACGCAGTATTTT
once	TRBV20-1	.	TRBJ1-2	CSARSSQGGHGYTF	TGCAGTGCTAGATCATCCCAGGGAGGACATGGCTACACCTTC
.	TRBV7-2	.	TRBJ1-1	CASSADPGSSEAFF	TGTGCCAGCAGCGCCGACCCGGGGAGCTCTGAAGCTTTCTTT
.	TRBV14	.	TRBJ1-2	CASSLGRVSYTF	TGTGCCAGCAGCCTGGGACGAGTTAGCTACACCTTC
.	TRBV20-1	.	TRBJ2-3	CSARGSSSRGTDTQYF	TGCAGTGCTAGAGGAAGTTCTAGCCGGGGCACAGATACGCAGTATTTT
.	TRBV7-2	TRBD2	TRBJ2-1	CASSQTSGSSYNEQFF	TGTGCCAGCAGCCAGACTAGCGGCAGCTCCTACAATGAGCAGTTCTTC
few	TRBV6-2/TRBV6-3	.	TRBJ2-7	CASSYEATVLYEQYF	TGTGCCAGCAGTTACGAGGCGACAGTCCTCTACGAGCAGTACTTC
.	TRBV6-5	.	TRBJ2-3	CASSALIPDTQYF	TGTGCCAGCAGCGCCCTCATCCCCGATACGCAGTATTTT
.	TRBV6-1	TRBD1	TRBJ2-7	CASRRTGTYEQYF	TGTGCCAGCAGACGGACAGGAACCTACGAGCAGTACTTC
few	TRBV5-1	TRBD1	TRBJ1-2	CASSLTTGGPSYGYTF	TGCGCCAGCAGCCTAACCACAGGGGGACCAAGCTATGGCTACACCTTC
.	TRBV24-1	.	TRBJ2-2	CATRGVSGTGELFF	TGTGCCACTCGTGGGGTGTCGGGCACCGGGGAGCTGTTTTTT
.	TRBV6-5	.	TRBJ2-6	CASSYFTSGANVLTF	TGTGCCAGCAGTTACTTTACCTCTGGGGCCAACGTCCTGACTTTC
.	TRBV6-5	.	TRBJ2-2	CASSYGQRDTGELFF	TGTGCCAGCAGTTATGGACAACGTGACACCGGGGAGCTGTTTTTT
few	TRBV20-1	.	TRBJ1-5	CSAKLDSGTFSPQHF	TGCAGTGCTAAGCTCGATTCCGGGACTTTCAGTCCCCAGCATTTT
.	TRBV2	.	TRBJ2-5	CASSEFLGQWKTQYF	TGTGCCAGCAGTGAATTCCTCGGACAGTGGAAGACCCAGTACTTC
few	TRBV5-1	.	TRBJ2-2	CASSYRDIHTGELFF	TGCGCCAGCAGCTACCGGGACATCCACACCGGGGAGCTGTTTTTT
.	TRBV7-9	.	TRBJ1-2	CASKDLRYGYTF	TGTGCCAGCAAGGACCTCCGGTATGGCTACACCTTC
.	TRBV2	.	TRBJ2-1	CASRPQEGYVGEQFF	TGTGCCAGTAGACCCCAGGAGGGGTACGTTGGTGAGCAGTTCTTC
few	TRBV25-1	.	TRBJ2-1	CASSESRPTLGNEQFF	TGTGCCAGCAGTGAATCAAGACCAACCCTGGGGAATGAGCAGTTCTTC
.	TRBV28	TRBD1	TRBJ2-6	CASSTGTGKSGANVLTF	TGTGCCAGCAGTACCGGGACAGGCAAGTCTGGGGCCAACGTCCTGACTTTC
.	TRBV7-2	.	TRBJ1-2	CASSLVLGGIYGYTF	TGTGCCAGCAGCTTAGTATTGGGGGGAATCTATGGCTACACCTTC
few	TRBV25-1	TRBD1	TRBJ1-2	CASSDGQGHGYTF	TGTGCCAGCAGTGACGGACAGGGACATGGCTACACCTTC
.	TRBV29-1	.	TRBJ1-4	CSVGSRYEKLFF	TGCAGCGTTGGTTCCAGATATGAAAAACTGTTTTTT
once	TRBV12-3/TRBV12-4	TRBD1	TRBJ2-3	CASSRGQDLTDTQYF	TGTGCCAGCAGCCGCGGACAGGATCTCACAGATACGCAGTATTTT
few	TRBV12-3/TRBV12-4	TRBD1	TRBJ1-2	CASSPLGTGERYGYTF	TGCGCCAGCAGCCCTCTCGGGACAGGGGAACGCTATGGCTACACCTTC
.	TRBV4-2	.	TRBJ2-5	CASSQKRGSQETQYF	TGTGCCAGCAGCCAGAAACGGGGTTCCCAAGAGACCCAGTACTTC
.	TRBV27	.	TRBJ2-1	CASSLPAREQFF	TGTGCCAGCAGTTTACCAGCTCGTGAGCAGTTCTTC
.	TRBV12-3/TRBV12-4	.	TRBJ2-7	CASSRDRGFSYEQYF	TGTGCCAGCAGCCGCGACCGGGGCTTCTCCTACGAGCAGTACTTC
.	TRBV7-2	.	TRBJ2-5	CASSSCSPYLDSQETQYF	TGTGCCAGCAGCTCTTGCTCTCCCTATTTGGACAGCCAAGAGACCCAGTACTTC
.	TRBV9	TRBD2	TRBJ2-5	CASSVFGEGFETQYF	TGTGCCAGCAGCGTATTTGGGGAGGGTTTCGAGACCCAGTACTTC
many	TRBV12-3/TRBV12-4	TRBD2	TRBJ2-1	CASSFTSGLNEQFF	TGTGCCAGCAGTTTTACTAGCGGGCTTAATGAGCAGTTCTTC